This T cell receptor beta chain stems from a study of control samples from healthy donors and cancer patients. Sequenced by immunoSEQ multiplex PCR; TCRdb stores in-frame clones only, minus some. The sample consists of about 170,000 clones, roughly 89% of them appearing once. CDR1 is MNHEY, CDR2 SMNVEV, per germline (reference sequence). Trimming cost V 8 bases and J 3 bases, with 10 bases left between them. The CDR3 runs 13 residues. This rearrangement joins TRBV27 to TRBJ1-4; tentatively, D is TRBD1 (6 bases). The receptor comes from a woman in her twenties or thirties in good health. Input material: blood. The CDR3 reads CASQDRPNEKLFF. The CDR3 nucleotides are TGTGCCAGCCAAGACAGGCCTAATGAAAAACTGTTTTTT. Based on the CDR3 plus reference TRBV27 and TRBJ1-4, the full variable domain is EAQVTQNPRYLITVTGKKLTVTCSQNMNHEYMSWYRQDPGLGLRQIYYSMNVEVTDKGDVPEGYKVSRKEKRNFPLILESPSPNQTSLYFCASQDRPNEKLFFGSGTQLSVL.